One and the same sample provided the 6 T cell receptor beta chains below, sequenced in a study of T cell clonality in common variable immunodeficiency. Sequencing was performed with immunoSEQ multiplex PCR; in TCRdb, only in-frame clones are kept and a portion is missing. This sample carries about 44,000 clones, none of them present only once. The sequenced material came from peripheral blood mononuclear cells. The origin of the receptors is a person between 18 and 70 years old in good health.

This clone has a count of ten or more. The read comes to an end 3 residues before the CDR3 does, leaving the germline J gene to fill in the end. The chain is built from TRBV19 and TRBJ1-2; maybe TRBD1 (6 bases). This CDR3 is 16 amino acids long. Germline CDR1 and CDR2: LNHDA and SQIVND (reference sequence). Trimming took off 3 bases at V and 6 bases at J, with 20 bases between the two ends. Partial CDR3 DNA: TGTGCCAGTAGTATGAAAGGAACAGGGAAGTCTCATGGC. The encoded protein is CASSMKGTGKSHG. The full-length CDR3 reads as CASSMKGTGKSHGYTF.

This clone occurred many times. The read falls 3 residues short of the CDR3 end, and the missing part is taken from the germline J gene. This chain uses TRBV7-9 with TRBJ2-3; 9 bases fit TRBD2. V lost 1 base and J lost 4; bases outside the gene matches: 3. The CDR3 is made up of 15 amino acids. Germline V gene sequence: CDR1 SEHNR, CDR2 FQNEAQ (reference sequence). CDR3 amino acids: CASSLGGGAPDTQYF. CDR3 DNA (partial): TGTGCCAGCAGCTTAGGCGGGGGGGCCCCAGATACG.

This clone showed up many times. CDR3 DNA, as far as it was read: TGTGCCAGCAGTGAAGATGGAGGGGGCGTAAGTCAGCCC. Its translation: CASSEDGGGVSQP. Given in full, the CDR3 is CASSEDGGGVSQPQHF. V gene TRBV6-1 combines with J gene TRBJ1-5; 7 bases agree with TRBD1. The read ends 3 residues before the CDR3 terminus; that terminus is restored from the germline J gene. Germline CDR1 reads MNHNS; CDR2 reads SASEGT. The V segment lost 1 base and the J segment 6 bases; nucleotides outside the gene matches: 9. The length of the CDR3 is 16 residues.

Many counts were recorded for this clone. The CDR3 is cut off 3 residues early in the read; its end comes from the germline J gene. The J gene is TRBJ1-4, the V gene TRBV23-1, with 7 positions matching TRBD1. TRBV23-1 is flagged as an ORF with uncertain function. J lost 5 bases, V lost 0 bases, and 15 bases had no gene match. The CDR3 runs to 19 residues. This CDR3 is CASSQSGTDYPLVNEKLFF. The CDR3 DNA, read in part, is TGCGCCAGCAGTCAATCAGGGACAGATTACCCCCTGGTAAATGAAAAA.

In its sample, this clone was seen many times. The read ends 3 residues shy of where the CDR3 ends; the end is completed using the germline J gene. The chain links TRBV29-1 to TRBJ1-1, with 10 bases that match TRBD1. V dropped 7 bases and J dropped 1; count of bases not matched to a gene: 3. CDR1 and CDR2 (germline): SQVTM, ANQGSEA. This CDR3 region has 13 residues. The CDR3 spells CSAWTGGNTEAFF. The CDR3 bases that were read are TGCAGCGCTTGGACAGGGGGGAACACTGAA.

This clone has at least ten counts. The sequence runs out 3 residues before the end of the CDR3; the remainder is reconstructed from the germline J gene. This chain connects TRBV6-2 or TRBV6-3 to TRBJ2-2; 10 bases are a match to TRBD1. J gave up 3 bases and V 5 bases, and 3 bases lay outside the gene matches. The CDR3 has 15 residues. Per the germline V gene, CDR1 is MNHEY and CDR2 is SVGEGT. CDR3 DNA (partial): TGTGCCAGCAGTGACGGACAGGGGGACACCGGGGAG. This gives the protein CASSDGQGDTGE. The whole CDR3 is CASSDGQGDTGELFF.